The clone carrying this TCR beta chain has just one count. What it recognizes is unknown. Without exception, participants with HIV were treated in the United States. This record belongs to a study of long-term antiretroviral therapy in people with HIV. Study-wide results and caveats: Repertoire dominance by clones expanded before ART was seen at all time points. Against controls, HIV repertoires showed narrower ranges of CDR3 length.

This CDR3 region has 13 residues. The V and J ends lost 5 bases and 5 bases respectively, with 9 bases between them. Germline CDR1 is SGHNT and CDR2 is YENEEA. At survey level, the immunoSEQ assay was run in its v3.0 version. For each individual sample, sequencing targeted roughly 35,000-55,000 T-cell genomes. The protocol was immunoSEQ multiplex PCR, while the TCRdb copy is restricted to in-frame clones and leaves out a portion. The data contain some 34,000 clones, 75% to 85% of them singletons. This TCR was sampled from a man aged 18 to 35 with HIV. This specimen was unsorted PBMCs, taken 1.9 years after starting antiretroviral therapy. The rearrangement links TRBV11-3 to TRBJ2-2, with D unresolved. Here the CDR3 DNA reads TGTGCCAGCAGCCGGATTAGGACCGGGGAGCTGTTTTTT. This gives the protein CASSRIRTGELFF.